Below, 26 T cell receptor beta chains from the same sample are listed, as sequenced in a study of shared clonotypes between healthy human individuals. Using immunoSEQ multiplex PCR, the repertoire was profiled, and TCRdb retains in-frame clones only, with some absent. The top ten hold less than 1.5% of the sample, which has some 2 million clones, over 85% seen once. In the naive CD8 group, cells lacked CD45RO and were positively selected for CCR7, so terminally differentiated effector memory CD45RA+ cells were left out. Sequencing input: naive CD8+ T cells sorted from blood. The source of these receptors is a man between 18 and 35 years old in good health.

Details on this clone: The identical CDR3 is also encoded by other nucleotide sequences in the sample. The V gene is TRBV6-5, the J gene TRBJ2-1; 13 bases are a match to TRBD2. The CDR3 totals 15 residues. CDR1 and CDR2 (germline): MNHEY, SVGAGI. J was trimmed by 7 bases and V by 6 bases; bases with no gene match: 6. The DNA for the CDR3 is TGTGCCAGCAGCCGACTAGCGGGAGGATCAAATGAGCAGTTCTTC. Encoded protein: CASSRLAGGSNEQFF.

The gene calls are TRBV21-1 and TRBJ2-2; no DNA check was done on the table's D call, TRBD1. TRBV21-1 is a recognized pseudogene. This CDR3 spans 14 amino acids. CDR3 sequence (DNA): TGTGCCAGCAGCATTGGCCGGAACACCGGGGAGCTGTTTTTT. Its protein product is CASSIGRNTGELFF.

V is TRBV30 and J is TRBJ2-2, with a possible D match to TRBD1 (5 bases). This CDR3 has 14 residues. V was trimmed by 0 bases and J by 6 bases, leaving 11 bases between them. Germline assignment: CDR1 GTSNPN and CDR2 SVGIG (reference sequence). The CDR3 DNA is TGTGCCTGGAGTGTGGGGCCCTACTCCGGGGAGCTGTTTTTT. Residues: CAWSVGPYSGELFF.

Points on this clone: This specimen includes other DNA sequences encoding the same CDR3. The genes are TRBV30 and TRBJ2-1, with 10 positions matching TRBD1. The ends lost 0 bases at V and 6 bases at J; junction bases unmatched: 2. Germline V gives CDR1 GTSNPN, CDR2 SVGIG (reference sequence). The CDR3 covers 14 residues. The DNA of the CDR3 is TGTGCCTGGAGTGTGGGACAGGGGTTCAATGAGCAGTTCTTC. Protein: CAWSVGQGFNEQFF.

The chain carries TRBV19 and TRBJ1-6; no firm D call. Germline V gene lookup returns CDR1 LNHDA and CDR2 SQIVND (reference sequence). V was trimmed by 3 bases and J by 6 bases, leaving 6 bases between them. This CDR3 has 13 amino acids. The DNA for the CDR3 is TGTGCCAGTAGTATCTCGCCTAATTCACCCCTCCACTTT. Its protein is CASSISPNSPLHF.

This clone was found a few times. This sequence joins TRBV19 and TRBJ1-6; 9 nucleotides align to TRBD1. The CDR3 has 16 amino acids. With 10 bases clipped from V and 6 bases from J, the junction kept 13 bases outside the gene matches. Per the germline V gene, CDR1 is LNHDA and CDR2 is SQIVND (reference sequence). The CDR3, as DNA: TGTGCCACCGGGGACAGGGATTTGGATTTTAATTCACCCCTCCACTTT. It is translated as CATGDRDLDFNSPLHF.

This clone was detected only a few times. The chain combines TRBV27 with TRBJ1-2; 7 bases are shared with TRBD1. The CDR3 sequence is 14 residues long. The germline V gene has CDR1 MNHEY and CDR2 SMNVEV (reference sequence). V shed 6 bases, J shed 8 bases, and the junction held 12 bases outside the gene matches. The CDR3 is CASSPVGTASGYTF. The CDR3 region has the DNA TGTGCCAGCAGCCCTGTCGGGACAGCGAGCGGCTACACCTTC.

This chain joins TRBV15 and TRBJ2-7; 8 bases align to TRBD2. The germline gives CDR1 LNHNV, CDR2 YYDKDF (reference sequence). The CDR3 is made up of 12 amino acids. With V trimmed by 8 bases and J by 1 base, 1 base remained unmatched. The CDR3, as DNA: TGTGCCACCCGGGGGGGGTCCTACGAGCAGTACTTC. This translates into CATRGGSYEQYF.

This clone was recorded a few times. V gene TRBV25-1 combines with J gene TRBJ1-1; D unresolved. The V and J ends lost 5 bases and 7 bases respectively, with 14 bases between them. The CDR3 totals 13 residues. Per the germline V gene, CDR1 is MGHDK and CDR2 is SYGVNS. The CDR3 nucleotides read TGTGCCAGCAGTCAAGGAGCTATGGGTGAAGCTTTCTTT. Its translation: CASSQGAMGEAFF.

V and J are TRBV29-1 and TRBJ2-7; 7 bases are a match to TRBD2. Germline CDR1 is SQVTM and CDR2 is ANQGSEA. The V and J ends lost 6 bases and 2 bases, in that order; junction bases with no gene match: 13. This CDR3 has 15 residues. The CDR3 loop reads CSVVPPGGSTYEQYF. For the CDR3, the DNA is TGCAGCGTCGTCCCGCCCGGGGGGTCTACCTACGAGCAGTACTTC.

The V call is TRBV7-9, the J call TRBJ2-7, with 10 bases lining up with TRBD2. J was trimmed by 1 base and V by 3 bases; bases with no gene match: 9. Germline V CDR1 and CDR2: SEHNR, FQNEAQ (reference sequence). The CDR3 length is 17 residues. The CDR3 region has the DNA TGTGCCAGCAGCTTTCCCGCTAGCGGGAGCGCATCCTACGAGCAGTACTTC. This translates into CASSFPASGSASYEQYF.

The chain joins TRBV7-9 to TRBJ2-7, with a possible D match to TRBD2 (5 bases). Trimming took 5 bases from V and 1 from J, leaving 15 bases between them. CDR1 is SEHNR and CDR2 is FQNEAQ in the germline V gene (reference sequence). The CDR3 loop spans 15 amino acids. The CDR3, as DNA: TGTGCCAGCAGCAACGCCGGGATTCTATCCTACGAGCAGTACTTC. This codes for CASSNAGILSYEQYF.

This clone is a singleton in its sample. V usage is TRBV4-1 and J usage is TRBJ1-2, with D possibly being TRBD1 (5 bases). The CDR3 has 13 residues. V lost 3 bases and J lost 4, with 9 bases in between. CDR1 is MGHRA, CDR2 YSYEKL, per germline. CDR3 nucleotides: TGCGCCAGCAGCCAGGGGGAGGCCTATGGCTACACCTTC. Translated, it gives CASSQGEAYGYTF.

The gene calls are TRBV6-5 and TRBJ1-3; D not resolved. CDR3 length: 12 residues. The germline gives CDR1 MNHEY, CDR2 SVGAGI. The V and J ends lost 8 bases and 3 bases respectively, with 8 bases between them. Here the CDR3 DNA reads TGTGCCAGCTCGGAGGGTGGAAACACCATATATTTT. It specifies CASSEGGNTIYF.

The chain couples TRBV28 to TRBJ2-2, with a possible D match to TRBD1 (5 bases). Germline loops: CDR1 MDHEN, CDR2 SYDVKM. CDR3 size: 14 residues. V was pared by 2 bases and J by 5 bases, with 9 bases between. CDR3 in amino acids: CASSLQGFTGELFF. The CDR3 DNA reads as TGTGCCAGCAGTTTACAGGGTTTTACCGGGGAGCTGTTTTTT.

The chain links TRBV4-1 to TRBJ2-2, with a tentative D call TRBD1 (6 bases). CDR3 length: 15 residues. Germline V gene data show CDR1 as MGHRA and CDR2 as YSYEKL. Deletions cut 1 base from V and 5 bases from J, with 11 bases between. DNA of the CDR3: TGCGCCAGCAGCCAAGGCACAGGGTGGACCGGGGAGCTGTTTTTT. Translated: CASSQGTGWTGELFF.

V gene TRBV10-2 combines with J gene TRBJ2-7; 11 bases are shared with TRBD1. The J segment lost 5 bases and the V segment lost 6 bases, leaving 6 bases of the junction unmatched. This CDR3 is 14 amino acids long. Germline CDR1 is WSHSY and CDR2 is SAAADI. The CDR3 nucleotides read TGCGCCAGCAGCTCAGGACAGGGGGCGGACGAGCAGTACTTC. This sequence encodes CASSSGQGADEQYF.

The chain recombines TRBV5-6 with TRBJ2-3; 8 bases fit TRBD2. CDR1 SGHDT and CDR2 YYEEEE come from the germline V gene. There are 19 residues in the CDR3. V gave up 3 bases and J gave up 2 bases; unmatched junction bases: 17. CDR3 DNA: TGTGCCAGCAGCTCCCCTGGACTAGCCGATGTAACCACCACAGATACGCAGTATTTT. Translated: CASSSPGLADVTTTDTQYF.

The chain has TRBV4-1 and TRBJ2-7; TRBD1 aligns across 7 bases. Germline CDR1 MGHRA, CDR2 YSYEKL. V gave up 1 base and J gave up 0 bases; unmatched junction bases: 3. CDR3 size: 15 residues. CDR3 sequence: CASSQAGQSSYEQYF. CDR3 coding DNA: TGCGCCAGCAGCCAAGCGGGACAGAGCTCCTACGAGCAGTACTTC.

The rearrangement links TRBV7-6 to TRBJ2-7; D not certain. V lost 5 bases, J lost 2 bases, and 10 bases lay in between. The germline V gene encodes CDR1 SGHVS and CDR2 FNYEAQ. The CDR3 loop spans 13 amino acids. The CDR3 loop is CASSPWPAYEQYF. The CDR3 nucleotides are TGTGCCAGCAGCCCTTGGCCGGCCTACGAGCAGTACTTC.

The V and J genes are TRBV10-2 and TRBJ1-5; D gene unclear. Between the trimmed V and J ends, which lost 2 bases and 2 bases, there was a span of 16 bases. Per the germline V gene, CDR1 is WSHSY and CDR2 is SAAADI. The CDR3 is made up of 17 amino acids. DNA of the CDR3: TGCGCCAGCAGTGAGGATGAGGGTATTTTTGGCAATCAGCCCCAGCATTTT. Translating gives CASSEDEGIFGNQPQHF.

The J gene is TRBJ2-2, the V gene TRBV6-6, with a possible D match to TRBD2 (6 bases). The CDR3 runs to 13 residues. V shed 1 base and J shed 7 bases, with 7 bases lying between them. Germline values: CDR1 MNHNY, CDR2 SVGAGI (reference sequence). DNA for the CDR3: TGTGCCAGCAGTTACTACGGGGGCGGGGAGCTGTTTTTT. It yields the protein CASSYYGGGELFF.

The CDR3, as DNA: TGTGCCAGTAGCGGGAACTACTACGAGCAGTACTTC. Encoded protein: CASSGNYYEQYF. The chain employs TRBV25-1 and TRBJ2-7; TRBD2 agrees at 8 bases. After removal of 9 bases from V and 3 bases from J, the junction contained 4 bases not matched to a gene. This CDR3 is 12 amino acids long. The germline V gene has CDR1 MGHDK and CDR2 SYGVNS.

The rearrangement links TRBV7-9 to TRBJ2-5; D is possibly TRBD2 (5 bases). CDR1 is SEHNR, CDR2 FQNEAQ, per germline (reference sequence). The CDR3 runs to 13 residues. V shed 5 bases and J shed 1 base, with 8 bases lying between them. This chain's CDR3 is CASSPGSQETQYF. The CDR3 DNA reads TGTGCCAGCAGCCCTGGGAGCCAAGAGACCCAGTACTTC.

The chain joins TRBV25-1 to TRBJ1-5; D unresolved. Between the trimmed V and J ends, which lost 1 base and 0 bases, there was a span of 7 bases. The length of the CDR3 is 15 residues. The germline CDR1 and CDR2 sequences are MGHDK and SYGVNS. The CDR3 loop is CASSESVDSNQPQHF. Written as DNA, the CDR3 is TGTGCCAGCAGTGAATCGGTTGATAGCAATCAGCCCCAGCATTTT. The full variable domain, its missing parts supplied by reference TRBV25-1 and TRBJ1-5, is EADIYQTPRYLVIGTGKKITLECSQTMGHDKMYWYQQDPGMELHLIHYSYGVNSTEKGDLSSESTVSRIRTEHFPLTLESARPSHTSQYLCASSESVDSNQPQHFGDGTRLSIL.

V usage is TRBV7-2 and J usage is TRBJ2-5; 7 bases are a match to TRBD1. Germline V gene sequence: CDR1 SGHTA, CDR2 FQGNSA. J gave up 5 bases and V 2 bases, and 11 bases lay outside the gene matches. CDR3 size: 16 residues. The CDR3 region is CASSLLFGQAEETQYF. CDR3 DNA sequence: TGTGCCAGCAGCTTATTATTCGGACAGGCGGAGGAGACCCAGTACTTC.